This entry features one T cell receptor (beta chain) sequence. Its specificity is unknown. The sample originates from a study of monozygotic twins with inflammatory bowel disease. The germline gives CDR1 SQVTM, CDR2 ANQGSEA. This CDR3 comprises 14 residues. Study conclusions and caveats: Patient-to-patient differences in immunosuppressive treatment may have added variability to the repertoires.

The study subjected TCRalpha and TCRbeta cDNA to two nested PCRs of roughly 16 and 10 cycles. TCRdb reprocessed the 5' RACE reads; each CDR3 protein has one entry and no DNA is given. This repertoire includes hundreds of thousands of distinct CDR3 sequences. The receptor comes from a human donor with ulcerative colitis or Crohn's disease, or a healthy co-twin of an affected twin (not recorded which). The sequenced material came from blood. V is TRBV29-1 and J is TRBJ2-7; without DNA, the TCRdb call of TRBD1 cannot be checked. The CDR3 loop reads CSVEGKGVGYEQYF.